The present T cell receptor beta chain was sequenced within a study of blood T cell repertoires in COVID-19. About the study: Researchers got acute and convalescent COVID-19 samples from the United States, Italy and Spain. PBMCs, B-cell-depleted T cells, or T cells provided the cDNA or gDNA that made up the material.

Seattle patient enrollment occurred during active infection, with longitudinal follow-up thereafter. Only in-frame clones appear in the TCRdb table, and some are missing; sequencing was by immunoSEQ multiplex PCR. Of about 48,000 clones listed, 85% to 90% are singletons. The CDR3 is made up of 15 amino acids. Germline lookup yields CDR1 KGHSH and CDR2 LQKENI. V lost 2 bases and J lost 1; bases outside the gene matches: 3. The TCR comes from a woman older than 75 with COVID-19, enrolled during active disease. Specimen: peripheral blood. The rearrangement joins TRBV18 to TRBJ2-7; the match to TRBD1 covers 9 bases. CDR3 coding DNA: TGTGCCAGCTCACCAAGCGGGACAGGGTCCTACGAGCAGTACTTC. Translated, it gives CASSPSGTGSYEQYF.